This is a list of T cell receptor beta chains from one sample in a study of T cell changes during pregnancy in multiple sclerosis. Profiling relied on immunoSEQ multiplex PCR, and the TCRdb table lists in-frame clones only, not all of them. Here the sample spans about 93,000 clones, almost 95% being singletons. Material: peripheral blood, obtained after pregnancy. The receptors shown here come from a female donor with multiple sclerosis, enrolled in a pregnancy study. CDR3s include the opening cysteine and the closing phenylalanine or tryptophan. A D gene is named only where the DNA matches it firmly. Expanded clones are given a class, and other clones once, few, many or no size at all.

V gene: TRBV6-5
J gene: TRBJ1-6
clone size: .
D gene: TRBD1
CDR3 protein: CASSYGQGYNSPLHF
CDR3 DNA: TGTGCCAGCAGTTACGGACAGGGCTATAATTCACCCCTCCACTTT

V gene: TRBV11-3
J gene: TRBJ1-2
clone size: .
D gene: TRBD1
CDR3 protein: CASSGQGGDGYTF
CDR3 DNA: TGTGCCAGCAGCGGACAGGGAGGGGATGGCTACACCTTC

V gene: TRBV23-1
J gene: TRBJ2-7
clone size: .
D gene: .
CDR3 protein: CASSQSGGLRILAGQSSTYEQYF
CDR3 DNA: TGCGCCAGCAGTCAATCAGGGGGCTTAAGGATTCTAGCGGGTCAATCCAGTACCTACGAGCAGTACTTC

V gene: TRBV21-1
J gene: TRBJ2-5
clone size: .
D gene: .
CDR3 protein: CASSKSWSLAEYFVIETQYF
CDR3 DNA: TGTGCCAGCAGCAAATCGTGGAGTCTAGCGGAGTATTTCGTAATAGAGACCCAGTACTTC

V gene: TRBV7-9
J gene: TRBJ1-1
clone size: .
D gene: .
CDR3 protein: CASSPYGGPEAFF
CDR3 DNA: TGTGCCAGCAGCCCCTATGGGGGCCCTGAAGCTTTCTTT

V gene: TRBV19
J gene: TRBJ1-1
clone size: .
D gene: .
CDR3 protein: CASMRSTEAFF
CDR3 DNA: TGTGCCAGTATGCGGAGCACTGAAGCTTTCTTT

V gene: TRBV5-6
J gene: TRBJ1-2
clone size: .
D gene: .
CDR3 protein: CASSLGYSYGYTF
CDR3 DNA: TGTGCCAGCAGCTTGGGTTATTCCTATGGCTACACCTTC

V gene: TRBV28
J gene: TRBJ1-6
clone size: .
D gene: TRBD1
CDR3 protein: CASSTGQFNSPLHF
CDR3 DNA: TGTGCCAGCAGTACGGGACAGTTTAATTCACCCCTCCACTTT

V gene: TRBV11-3
J gene: TRBJ2-7
clone size: .
D gene: TRBD1
CDR3 protein: CASSLGTGYEQYF
CDR3 DNA: TGTGCCAGCAGCCTTGGGACAGGCTACGAGCAGTACTTC

V gene: TRBV6-6
J gene: TRBJ2-7
clone size: .
D gene: TRBD1
CDR3 protein: CASTRSGQGVPYEQYF
CDR3 DNA: TGTGCCAGCACCAGATCCGGACAGGGGGTCCCCTACGAGCAGTACTTC

V gene: TRBV7-2
J gene: TRBJ2-2
clone size: .
D gene: .
CDR3 protein: CASSLAINTGELFF
CDR3 DNA: TGTGCCAGCAGCTTAGCCATTAACACCGGGGAGCTGTTTTTT

V gene: TRBV15
J gene: TRBJ1-2
clone size: .
D gene: .
CDR3 protein: CATSRDLEDYGYTF
CDR3 DNA: TGTGCCACCAGCAGAGACCTGGAGGACTATGGCTACACCTTC

V gene: TRBV6-5
J gene: TRBJ2-7
clone size: once
D gene: TRBD1
CDR3 protein: CASSRQGMLYEQYF
CDR3 DNA: TGTGCCAGCAGTAGACAGGGTATGCTGTACGAGCAGTACTTC

V gene: TRBV7-9
J gene: TRBJ2-2
clone size: .
D gene: .
CDR3 protein: CASSRAGKKNTGELFF
CDR3 DNA: TGTGCCAGCAGCAGGGCCGGGAAAAAGAACACCGGGGAGCTGTTTTTT

V gene: TRBV18
J gene: TRBJ2-5
clone size: .
D gene: TRBD2
CDR3 protein: CASSPPGTRKTQYF
CDR3 DNA: TGTGCCAGCTCACCACCCGGGACTAGAAAGACCCAGTACTTC

V gene: TRBV5-1
J gene: TRBJ1-5
clone size: .
D gene: TRBD1
CDR3 protein: CASSARGPQPQHF
CDR3 DNA: TGCGCCAGCAGCGCCAGGGGGCCTCAGCCCCAGCATTTT

V gene: TRBV30
J gene: TRBJ1-2
clone size: .
D gene: TRBD1
CDR3 protein: CAWRGQGRYGYTF
CDR3 DNA: TGTGCCTGGAGGGGACAGGGGAGATATGGCTACACCTTC

V gene: TRBV6-5
J gene: TRBJ1-2
clone size: .
D gene: .
CDR3 protein: CASTRGTTGRGYTF
CDR3 DNA: TGTGCCAGCACTAGAGGTACGACAGGTCGTGGCTACACCTTC

V gene: TRBV5-4
J gene: TRBJ1-1
clone size: few
D gene: TRBD1
CDR3 protein: CASSPRNTGTGDTEAFF
CDR3 DNA: TGTGCCAGCAGCCCGAGAAACACCGGGACAGGGGACACTGAAGCTTTCTTT

V gene: TRBV19
J gene: TRBJ2-7
clone size: .
D gene: .
CDR3 protein: CASSVGGEQYF
CDR3 DNA: TGTGCCAGTAGTGTGGGGGGCGAGCAGTACTTC

V gene: TRBV7-2
J gene: TRBJ1-3
clone size: .
D gene: TRBD1
CDR3 protein: CASSQDRGYTIYF
CDR3 DNA: TGTGCCAGCAGCCAGGACAGGGGTTACACCATATATTTT

V gene: TRBV5-6
J gene: TRBJ2-2
clone size: .
D gene: TRBD1
CDR3 protein: CASSLSPGQGNVLGELFF
CDR3 DNA: TGTGCCAGCAGCTTGTCTCCGGGACAGGGGAATGTCCTCGGGGAGCTGTTTTTT